Shown below are 22 T cell receptor beta chains from a single sample sequenced in a study of blood T cell repertoires in COVID-19. Sequencing used immunoSEQ multiplex PCR; TCRdb keeps in-frame clones, though not all of them. Of more than 200,000 clones listed, around 86% are singletons. Material: PBMCs or T cells enriched from blood (not recorded which). Source of these receptors: a man aged 30 to 45 in a cohort exposed to, infected with or recovered from COVID-19 (not recorded which).

The V gene is TRBV27, the J gene TRBJ2-1, with 7 nucleotides matching TRBD2. V was clipped by 3 bases and J by 8 bases; unmatched bases: 10. Per germline, CDR1 MNHEY and CDR2 SMNVEV (reference sequence). CDR3 length: 15 residues. In DNA, the CDR3 is TGTGCCAGCAGTTTTTGGCAGGTGGGAGGGGATGAGCAGTTCTTC. Translating it yields CASSFWQVGGDEQFF.

The rearrangement joins TRBV6-5 to TRBJ1-6; the D is unclear. Germline V gives CDR1 MNHEY, CDR2 SVGAGI. CDR3 size: 15 residues. V was clipped by 2 bases and J by 7 bases, with 12 bases between them. CDR3 coding DNA: TGTGCCAGCAGTTACGGCCAGAAGAAGAATTCACCCCTCCACTTT. Protein: CASSYGQKKNSPLHF.

This clone was detected a few times. The chain employs TRBV7-9 and TRBJ1-3; TRBD1 matches 10 bases. The trim removed 4 bases at V and 0 bases at J, leaving 3 bases unmatched. The CDR3 has 16 residues. CDR1 is SEHNR, CDR2 FQNEAQ, per germline (reference sequence). CDR3 nucleotides: TGTGCCAGCAGCTACGGACAGGGGGGCTCTGGAAACACCATATATTTT. Translation: CASSYGQGGSGNTIYF.

As for this clone: Other DNA sequences from this sample encode an identical CDR3 as well. The rearrangement links TRBV7-9 to TRBJ1-1; tentative D call: TRBD1 (5 bases). There are 15 residues in the CDR3. Per the germline V gene, CDR1 is SEHNR and CDR2 is FQNEAQ (reference sequence). The ends were cut back, 0 bases at V and 5 bases at J, with 13 bases in the middle. CDR3 sequence: CASSLATGGATEAFF. The CDR3 nucleotides read TGTGCCAGCAGCTTAGCAACAGGAGGGGCGACTGAAGCTTTCTTT. Looking up the rest from reference TRBV7-9 and TRBJ1-1 gives the full variable domain: DTGVSQNPRHKITKRGQNVTFRCDPISEHNRLYWYRQTLGQGPEFLTYFQNEAQLEKSRLLSDRFSAERPKGSFSTLEIQRTEQGDSAMYLCASSLATGGATEAFFGQGTRLTVV.

This clone has just a few counts. CDR3 region: CASSLLTGFTGNTIYF. CDR3 nucleotide sequence: TGTGCCAGCAGCCTCCTGACAGGTTTTACTGGAAACACCATATATTTT. The chain is built from TRBV7-2 and TRBJ1-3; perhaps TRBD1 as D (6 bases). The CDR3 is 16 residues long. Germline V gene sequence: CDR1 SGHTA, CDR2 FQGNSA. V was cut by 5 bases and J by 2 bases, with 16 bases left in between.

The genes are TRBV7-2 and TRBJ2-5, with 8 positions matching TRBD2. From germline, CDR1 is SGHTA and CDR2 FQGNSA. The CDR3 sequence is 15 residues long. With 5 bases clipped from V and 5 bases from J, the junction kept 10 bases outside the gene matches. This CDR3 reads CASSTRGGRFETQYF. CDR3 nucleotides: TGTGCCAGCAGCACCCGGGGCGGGAGGTTTGAGACCCAGTACTTC.

The V call is TRBV28, the J call TRBJ2-7; TRBD2 is a possible D gene (5 bases). Deletions cut 7 bases from V and 9 bases from J, with 22 bases between. This CDR3 comprises 14 residues. The V gene's germline CDR1 is MDHEN and CDR2 SYDVKM. The CDR3 region is CASKPGFSFGVQYF. The CDR3 DNA reads as TGTGCCAGCAAACCGGGATTCTCCTTTGGGGTGCAGTACTTC.

V gene TRBV10-2 combines with J gene TRBJ2-3, with 11 nucleotides matching TRBD2. Trimming took 7 bases from V and 6 from J; bases not matched to a gene: 9. Germline CDR1 is WSHSY and CDR2 is SAAADI. This CDR3 is built from 15 residues. CDR3 residues: CASTLAGGPSDTQYF. CDR3 nucleotides: TGCGCCAGCACCTTAGCGGGAGGGCCCTCTGATACGCAGTATTTT.

This clone was recorded only once. The chain couples TRBV27 to TRBJ2-1; D is unclear. Trimming stripped 9 bases from V and 3 bases from J, with 15 bases between. The CDR3 loop spans 14 amino acids. Germline CDR1 and CDR2: MNHEY and SMNVEV (reference sequence). The CDR3 region has the DNA TGTGCCAGTCGACCTTCGCCAGGCTACAATGAGCAGTTCTTC. This translates into CASRPSPGYNEQFF.

This clone was seen a few times. The V and J genes are TRBV2 and TRBJ2-7, with D perhaps matching TRBD1 (6 bases). Germline lookup yields CDR1 SNHLY and CDR2 FYNNEI. This CDR3 is 13 amino acids long. With 6 bases removed from V and 5 bases from J, the gap between germline ends came to 14 bases. CDR3 amino acids: CASRPRQAHEQYF. The CDR3 region has the DNA TGTGCCAGCAGACCTCGACAGGCCCACGAGCAGTACTTC.

V is TRBV10-2 and J is TRBJ2-3; tentatively, D is TRBD1 (5 bases). Germline V lookup: CDR1 WSHSY, CDR2 SAAADI. V lost 8 bases and J 7 bases, leaving 7 bases between the germline ends. The CDR3 consists of 10 residues. The CDR3 sequence: CASGANTQYF. As DNA, the CDR3 is TGCGCCAGCGGGGCTAATACGCAGTATTTT.

The chain is built from TRBV20-1 and TRBJ2-7; 8 bases match TRBD1. The CDR3 loop spans 13 amino acids. V lost 3 bases, J lost 2 bases, and 3 bases stayed unmatched. CDR1 is DFQATT, CDR2 SNEGSKA, per germline (reference sequence). The CDR3 loop is CSASVDRAYEQYF. CDR3 sequence (DNA): TGCAGTGCTAGTGTGGACAGGGCCTACGAGCAGTACTTC.

The CDR3 DNA follows: TGTGCCAGCAGCTTAGTAACTAGCGGACAAGCGGGGGAGCAGTACTTC. Residues: CASSLVTSGQAGEQYF. The chain is built from TRBV7-2 and TRBJ2-7; TRBD2 agrees at 8 bases. From germline, CDR1 is SGHTA and CDR2 FQGNSA. Unmatched junction bases numbered 12, after V lost 1 base and J lost 7 bases. This CDR3 comprises 16 residues.

The genes are TRBV7-3 and TRBJ2-7, with TRBD2 as a possible D gene (6 bases). Trimming took off 4 bases at V and 0 bases at J, with 16 bases between the two ends. Germline loops: CDR1 SGHTA, CDR2 FQGTGA. This CDR3 is 16 amino acids long. This chain's CDR3 is CASSSISGGSSYEQYF. In DNA form, the CDR3 reads TGTGCCAGCAGCTCAATTAGCGGAGGGAGCTCCTACGAGCAGTACTTC.

V gene TRBV7-9 combines with J gene TRBJ2-1, with TRBD2 matching 9 bases. The trim removed 3 bases at V and 8 bases at J, leaving 5 bases unmatched. CDR3 size: 14 residues. Germline CDR1 is SEHNR and CDR2 is FQNEAQ (reference sequence). The CDR3 DNA is TGTGCCAGCAGCTTTCCTAGCGGGACGTATGAGCAGTTCTTC. Protein product: CASSFPSGTYEQFF.

The genes are TRBV28 and TRBJ1-3, with TRBD1 identical over 9 bases. V lost 3 bases, J lost 8 bases, and 11 bases stayed unmatched. Germline V CDR1 and CDR2: MDHEN, SYDVKM. CDR3 length: 16 residues. CDR3 in amino acids: CASSFAGQGIWDTIYF. DNA for the CDR3: TGTGCCAGCAGTTTCGCCGGACAGGGGATATGGGACACCATATATTTT.

J is TRBJ2-1 and V is TRBV11-1; possible D gene TRBD2, 6 bases. The V gene's germline CDR1 is SGHAT and CDR2 FQDESV (reference sequence). This CDR3 is built from 15 residues. The V gene lost 2 bases and the J gene lost 6 bases, with 14 bases spanning the gap. Here the CDR3 DNA reads TGTGCCAGCAGCTTAAAACCCACCGGGGGCAATGAGCAGTTCTTC. Its translation is CASSLKPTGGNEQFF.

This chain connects TRBV2 to TRBJ1-5; a possible D gene is TRBD1 (6 bases). V lost 1 base to trimming and J lost 4 bases, with 11 bases between them. Germline CDR1 is SNHLY and CDR2 is FYNNEI. The CDR3 runs to 15 residues. CDR3 in DNA: TGTGCCAGCAGTGAAGATGGACAGATAAATCAGCCCCAGCATTTT. Translating gives CASSEDGQINQPQHF.

The rearrangement joins TRBV5-5 to TRBJ2-1; D not resolved. V gave up 1 base and J gave up 3 bases, with 11 bases separating them. CDR3 size: 15 residues. CDR1 SGHKS and CDR2 YYEKEE come from the germline V gene (reference sequence). CDR3 loop: CASSLTYHYYNEQFF. The CDR3 DNA sequence: TGTGCCAGCAGCTTGACCTACCACTACTACAATGAGCAGTTCTTC.

The rearrangement joins TRBV19 to TRBJ1-3, with 12 bases identical to TRBD1. The CDR3 length is 14 residues. V lost 9 bases, J lost 7 bases, and 7 bases stayed unmatched. CDR1 is LNHDA, CDR2 SQIVND, per germline (reference sequence). CDR3 nucleotides: TGTGCCAGCGCTCCGGGACAGGGGGCGAACACCATATATTTT. It codes for CASAPGQGANTIYF.

This rearrangement joins TRBV27 to TRBJ2-7; D may be TRBD2 (5 bases). The ends were cut back, 4 bases at V and 1 base at J, with 17 bases in the middle. Germline loops: CDR1 MNHEY, CDR2 SMNVEV (reference sequence). The CDR3 runs 16 residues. This CDR3 is CASSSLANTISYEQYF. The CDR3, as DNA: TGTGCCAGCAGTTCCTTAGCGAATACAATATCCTACGAGCAGTACTTC.

The chain is built from TRBV19 and TRBJ2-5; 9 positions match TRBD1. This CDR3 contains 15 residues. CDR1 and CDR2 from the germline V gene are LNHDA and SQIVND (reference sequence). V was pared by 1 base and J by 5 bases, with 5 bases of the junction left unmatched. In nucleotides, the CDR3 is TGTGCCAGTAGTATAGGGGACAGGGAGGGGGAGACCCAGTACTTC. It encodes CASSIGDREGETQYF.